These 21 T cell receptor beta chains came from one sample sequenced in a study of memory CD4+ T cells and cytomegalovirus serostatus. Single viable CD3+CD4+CD8-CD45RO+ cells were sorted as the memory CD4+ T cells. Profiling relied on immunoSEQ multiplex PCR, and the TCRdb table lists in-frame clones only, not all of them. The sample lists some 50,000 clones; approximately 74% were seen once. The sequenced sample consisted of memory CD4+ T cells from blood. The receptor source for this set is an adult in good health and CMV-seropositive.

The chain has TRBV7-3 and TRBJ2-5; no firm D call. V was shortened by 2 bases and J by 1 base, with 11 bases between the two germline ends. CDR1 is SGHTA, CDR2 FQGTGA, per germline. The CDR3 sequence is 15 residues long. Here the CDR3 reads CASSLVGLGQETQYF. Here the CDR3 DNA reads TGTGCCAGCAGCTTAGTGGGCCTGGGCCAAGAGACCCAGTACTTC.

CDR3 in DNA: TGTGCCAGTAGCTCCGGGACAGGGGGCGCTCAGCCCCAGCATTTT. Translation gives CASSSGTGGAQPQHF. V gene TRBV19 combines with J gene TRBJ1-5, with TRBD1 matching over 12 bases. This CDR3 comprises 15 residues. Germline values: CDR1 LNHDA, CDR2 SQIVND (reference sequence). The J segment lost 6 bases and the V segment lost 6 bases, leaving 6 bases of the junction unmatched.

The chain has TRBV15 and TRBJ2-3; D uncertain. The V gene's germline CDR1 is LNHNV and CDR2 YYDKDF (reference sequence). The CDR3 is 12 residues long. The ends were cut back, 2 bases at V and 2 bases at J, with 2 bases in the middle. The CDR3 loop reads CATSRYTDTQYF. CDR3 bases: TGTGCCACCAGCAGATACACAGATACGCAGTATTTT.

This sequence joins TRBV5-1 and TRBJ2-7; 8 bases match TRBD2. Germline assignment: CDR1 SGHRS and CDR2 YFSETQ. The CDR3 has 13 amino acids. V was pared by 2 bases and J by 5 bases, with 3 bases of the junction left unmatched. The CDR3 DNA is TGCGCCAGCAGCTTTGCGGGGGGCAACGAGCAGTACTTC. Translation: CASSFAGGNEQYF.

J is TRBJ2-7 and V is TRBV7-2, with 9 positions matching TRBD2. The germline V gene has CDR1 SGHTA and CDR2 FQGNSA. The trim removed 5 bases at V and 4 bases at J, leaving 6 bases unmatched. The CDR3 contains 14 residues. The CDR3 DNA sequence: TGTGCCAGCAGCCCGCGGGGGGGCGGGTACGAGCAGTACTTC. It yields the protein CASSPRGGGYEQYF. Filled out from reference TRBV7-2 and TRBJ2-7, the complete variable domain reads GAGVSQSPSNKVTEKGKDVELRCDPISGHTALYWYRQSLGQGLEFLIYFQGNSAPDKSGLPSDRFSAERTGGSVSTLTIQRTQQEDSAVYLCASSPRGGGYEQYFGPGTRLTVT.

The chain uses TRBV2 and TRBJ2-3; maybe TRBD2 (5 bases). The ends were cut back, 8 bases at V and 8 bases at J, with 5 bases in the middle. The CDR3 is made up of 9 amino acids. Germline CDR1 and CDR2: SNHLY and FYNNEI. The CDR3 sequence is CASGLTQYF. CDR3 in DNA: TGTGCCAGCGGACTTACGCAGTATTTT.

The V and J genes are TRBV4-1 and TRBJ2-3; 9 nucleotides line up with TRBD1. This CDR3 has 16 residues. Germline loops: CDR1 MGHRA, CDR2 YSYEKL. V was clipped by 4 bases and J by 1 base; unmatched bases: 6. CDR3 region: CASSRGWTGGTDTQYF. In DNA, the CDR3 is TGCGCCAGCAGCCGGGGATGGACAGGGGGCACAGATACGCAGTATTTT.

This sequence joins TRBV6-5 and TRBJ2-7; D is undetermined. V was shortened by 0 bases and J by 3 bases, with 9 bases between the two germline ends. Germline V gene data show CDR1 as MNHEY and CDR2 as SVGAGI. The CDR3 is 14 residues long. DNA for the CDR3: TGTGCCAGCAGTTACTCCGGCAGGTACTACGAGCAGTACTTC. This gives the protein CASSYSGRYYEQYF.

This chain's CDR3 is CASSLGGVEQYF. The DNA for the CDR3 is TGTGCCAGCAGCTTAGGGGGAGTCGAGCAGTACTTC. J is TRBJ2-7 and V is TRBV7-9, with D perhaps TRBD2 (5 bases). CDR1 and CDR2 (germline): SEHNR, FQNEAQ (reference sequence). With 1 base removed from V and 6 bases from J, the gap between germline ends came to 7 bases. This CDR3 has 12 residues.

The CDR3 DNA reads TGTGCCAGCAGCCAAGATCAGAGGCAATCGCCCCAGCATTTT. Its protein product is CASSQDQRQSPQHF. The chain employs TRBV4-2 and TRBJ1-5, with no clear D. The V end lost 0 bases, the J end lost 9 bases, and 12 bases lay between the germline ends. CDR3 length: 14 amino acids. Germline CDR1 is LGHNA and CDR2 is YNFKEQ.

The chain uses TRBV27 and TRBJ1-5, with no clear D. Trimming took 3 bases from V and 1 from J, leaving 4 bases between them. The germline CDR1 and CDR2 sequences are MNHEY and SMNVEV (reference sequence). The CDR3 is 13 amino acids. The DNA of the CDR3 is TGTGCCAGCAGTTTTCAGAGCAATCAGCCCCAGCATTTT. Its protein is CASSFQSNQPQHF.

V usage is TRBV7-2 and J usage is TRBJ2-7; 8 bases are shared with TRBD1. The J segment lost 4 bases and the V segment lost 1 base, leaving 3 bases of the junction unmatched. Germline values: CDR1 SGHTA, CDR2 FQGNSA. The CDR3 is 14 amino acids. Here the CDR3 DNA reads TGTGCCAGCAGCTTAGGGACAGGGCTGTACGAGCAGTACTTC. Protein: CASSLGTGLYEQYF. The full variable domain, rest sourced from reference TRBV7-2 and TRBJ2-7, is GAGVSQSPSNKVTEKGKDVELRCDPISGHTALYWYRQSLGQGLEFLIYFQGNSAPDKSGLPSDRFSAERTGGSVSTLTIQRTQQEDSAVYLCASSLGTGLYEQYFGPGTRLTVT.

The J gene is TRBJ2-7, the V gene TRBV7-3; 8 bases align to TRBD2. Trimming at V came to 3 bases and at J to 2 bases, leaving 0 bases not matched to a gene. The CDR3 sequence is 13 residues long. Germline V gives CDR1 SGHTA, CDR2 FQGTGA. CDR3 protein: CASSLGLAYEQYF. The DNA of the CDR3 is TGTGCCAGCAGCTTGGGACTAGCCTACGAGCAGTACTTC.

The gene calls are TRBV10-3 and TRBJ1-4; TRBD1 might be the D (5 bases). CDR1 ENHRY and CDR2 SYGVKD come from the germline V gene. The CDR3 consists of 15 residues. Between the trimmed V and J ends, which lost 6 bases and 7 bases, there was a span of 18 bases. The CDR3 sequence is CAISDTGAAFEKLFF. In nucleotides, the CDR3 is TGTGCCATCAGCGATACAGGAGCCGCCTTTGAAAAACTGTTTTTT.

The chain recombines TRBV15 with TRBJ2-3, with D maybe TRBD1 (5 bases). Trimming stripped 0 bases from V and 6 bases from J, with 13 bases between. The CDR3 is 15 amino acids. Looked up from germline, CDR1 is LNHNV and CDR2 is YYDKDF (reference sequence). The CDR3 DNA sequence: TGTGCCACCAGCAGAGAGATAAGGCCAGGGGATACGCAGTATTTT. As protein: CATSREIRPGDTQYF.

This chain connects TRBV5-1 to TRBJ2-7, with TRBD2 matching 7 bases. With 0 bases clipped from V and 4 bases from J, the junction kept 4 bases outside the gene matches. From germline, CDR1 is SGHRS and CDR2 YFSETQ. The CDR3 is 14 amino acids. The CDR3 here is CASSLGGEGYEQYF. DNA for the CDR3: TGCGCCAGCAGCTTGGGTGGGGAGGGGTACGAGCAGTACTTC.

This clone has only a few counts. The rearrangement uses TRBV29-1 and TRBJ2-2; TRBD1 matches 9 bases. Germline CDR1 reads SQVTM; CDR2 reads ANQGSEA. Losses at the gene ends were 6 bases for V and 2 bases for J; bases not matched to a gene: 16. CDR3 length: 18 residues. The CDR3 nucleotides read TGCAGCGTCGTAGTCCGTCTAATACAGGGGGCCAACACCGGGGAGCTGTTTTTT. It encodes CSVVVRLIQGANTGELFF.

The chain couples TRBV7-6 to TRBJ1-4; 7 bases agree with TRBD1. Trimming took 3 bases from V and 4 from J; bases not matched to a gene: 8. CDR1 and CDR2 (germline): SGHVS, FNYEAQ. The CDR3 runs 16 residues. The CDR3 coding sequence is TGTGCCAGCAGCTTGGGGAACAGGGGCCATAATGAAAAACTGTTTTTT. It specifies CASSLGNRGHNEKLFF.

The chain employs TRBV11-2 and TRBJ1-6; 7 bases align to TRBD1. The length of the CDR3 is 15 residues. V shed 5 bases and J 3 bases; nucleotides not matched to a gene: 4. Germline CDR1 is SGHAT and CDR2 is FQNNGV. The CDR3 DNA sequence: TGTGCCAGCAGCCAGGGACAGATCTATAATTCACCCCTCCACTTT. It encodes CASSQGQIYNSPLHF.

The chain joins TRBV2 to TRBJ1-5; D unclear. The length of the CDR3 is 14 residues. Germline assignment: CDR1 SNHLY and CDR2 FYNNEI. V was clipped by 4 bases and J by 1 base, with 8 bases between them. In nucleotides, the CDR3 is TGTGCCAGCAGTGTGGAGCGGAGCAATCAGCCCCAGCATTTT. Translation: CASSVERSNQPQHF.

The chain uses TRBV7-9 and TRBJ2-7; 8 nucleotides line up with TRBD1. This CDR3 is built from 15 residues. CDR1 and CDR2 (germline): SEHNR, FQNEAQ (reference sequence). J gave up 2 bases and V 5 bases, and 8 bases lay outside the gene matches. CDR3 sequence reads: CASSPRDRLTYEQYF. The CDR3 nucleotides read TGTGCCAGCAGCCCCCGGGACAGGTTAACCTACGAGCAGTACTTC.